A selection of T cell receptor beta chains follows, all from one sample in a study of regulatory T cells. Libraries were prepared by immunoSEQ multiplex PCR; TCRdb keeps only in-frame clonotypes and omits some of them. Of about 35,000 clones listed, 70% to 90% are singletons. The sequenced sample was conventional CD4+ T cells sorted from blood. These TCRs come from a person under 30 with CD3G deficiency. The CDR3 runs from the conserved cysteine through the conserved F or W. The order of the fields is J gene, clone size, V gene, D gene, CDR3 protein, CDR3 DNA. D genes are given only for firm matches. A row's size may be missing; if present it is once, few, many or a size class.

j_gene: TRBJ1-3; abundance: -; v_gene: TRBV5-1; d_gene: -; CDR3aa: CASSLDGPGNTIYF; CDR3nt: TGCGCCAGCAGCTTGGACGGCCCGGGAAACACCATATATTTT
j_gene: TRBJ1-5; abundance: -; v_gene: TRBV19; d_gene: TRBD1; CDR3aa: CASSMDRAQPQHF; CDR3nt: TGTGCCAGTAGTATGGACAGGGCCCAGCCCCAGCATTTT
j_gene: TRBJ2-7; abundance: -; v_gene: TRBV18; d_gene: TRBD1; CDR3aa: CASSAGQGGEQYF; CDR3nt: TGTGCCAGCTCAGCGGGACAGGGTGGCGAGCAGTACTTC
j_gene: TRBJ2-7; abundance: once; v_gene: TRBV5-1; d_gene: TRBD1; CDR3aa: CASRFMTGSSYEQYF; CDR3nt: TGCGCCAGCAGGTTTATGACAGGGTCCTCCTACGAGCAGTACTTC
j_gene: TRBJ2-6; abundance: -; v_gene: TRBV19; d_gene: -; CDR3aa: CASSLGPPRANVLTF; CDR3nt: TGTGCCAGTAGTTTGGGCCCCCCTCGGGCCAACGTCCTGACTTTC
j_gene: TRBJ2-1; abundance: -; v_gene: TRBV10-3; d_gene: TRBD2; CDR3aa: CAISDAGRRQFF; CDR3nt: TGTGCCATCAGTGATGCCGGGAGGAGGCAGTTCTTC
j_gene: TRBJ1-2; abundance: -; v_gene: TRBV6-5; d_gene: TRBD1; CDR3aa: CASSYSPGQGYGYTF; CDR3nt: TGTGCCAGCAGTTACTCGCCTGGACAGGGCTATGGCTACACCTTC
j_gene: TRBJ1-1; abundance: few; v_gene: TRBV5-1; d_gene: TRBD1; CDR3aa: CASSVGQATEAFF; CDR3nt: TGCGCCAGCAGCGTGGGACAGGCCACTGAAGCTTTCTTT
j_gene: TRBJ2-3; abundance: once; v_gene: TRBV7-9; d_gene: -; CDR3aa: CASSFPGTGADTQYF; CDR3nt: TGTGCCAGCAGCTTCCCAGGAACGGGAGCCGATACGCAGTATTTT
j_gene: TRBJ2-5; abundance: -; v_gene: TRBV18; d_gene: -; CDR3aa: CASSPGRETQYF; CDR3nt: TGTGCCAGCTCACCTGGGAGAGAGACCCAGTACTTC
j_gene: TRBJ1-1; abundance: -; v_gene: TRBV7-8; d_gene: -; CDR3aa: CASSQRGGSTEAFF; CDR3nt: TGTGCCAGCAGCCAACGGGGGGGGTCCACTGAAGCTTTCTTT
j_gene: TRBJ2-1; abundance: -; v_gene: TRBV28; d_gene: TRBD2; CDR3aa: CASSFSGLADSYNEQFF; CDR3nt: TGTGCCAGCAGTTTTTCGGGACTAGCGGATTCCTACAATGAGCAGTTCTTC
j_gene: TRBJ1-1; abundance: once; v_gene: TRBV28; d_gene: -; CDR3aa: CASGRANTEAFF; CDR3nt: TGTGCCAGTGGACGGGCGAACACTGAAGCTTTCTTT
j_gene: TRBJ2-5; abundance: -; v_gene: TRBV7-9; d_gene: TRBD2; CDR3aa: CASSLNGGAAETQYF; CDR3nt: TGTGCCAGCAGCCTAAACGGGGGGGCAGCTGAGACCCAGTACTTC